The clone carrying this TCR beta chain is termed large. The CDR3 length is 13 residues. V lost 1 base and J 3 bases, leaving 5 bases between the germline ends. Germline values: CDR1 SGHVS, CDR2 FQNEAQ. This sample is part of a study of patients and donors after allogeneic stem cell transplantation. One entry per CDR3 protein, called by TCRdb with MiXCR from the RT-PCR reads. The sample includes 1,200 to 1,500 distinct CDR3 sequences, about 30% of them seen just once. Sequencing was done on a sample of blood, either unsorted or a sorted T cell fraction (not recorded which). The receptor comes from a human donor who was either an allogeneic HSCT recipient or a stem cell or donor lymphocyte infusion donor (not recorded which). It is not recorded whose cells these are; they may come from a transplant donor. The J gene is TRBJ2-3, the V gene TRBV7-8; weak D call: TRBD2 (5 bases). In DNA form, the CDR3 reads TGTGCCAGCAGCTTAGGAGGGACAGATACGCAGTATTTT. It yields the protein CASSLGGTDTQYF.